This T cell receptor beta chain was profiled in a study of CD8+CD57+ T cells in acquired aplastic anemia. Overall study: Sorting CD4+ and CD8+ cells gave DNA averaging roughly 3.2 ug. General observations from the study: For CD8+ Simpson's diversity, patients and controls showed no significant difference.

Those patients picked for sequencing had displayed CD8+CD57+ cell expansion on flow cytometry. Each patient had severe acquired aplastic anemia. No therapy was given to patients before blood sampling. Germline V gene data show CDR1 as DFQATT and CDR2 as SNEGSKA (reference sequence). The CDR3 has 17 amino acids. V lost 0 bases, J lost 2 bases, and 10 bases stayed unmatched. This clonotype was detected many times. What it binds is not known. Template material for TCR beta VDJ and CDR3 profiling consisted of genomic DNA. Each CDR3 protein is one row after TCRdb ran MiXCR on the reads. The profile shows 150,000 to 200,000 distinct CDR3 sequences, approximately 44% of them singletons.

The TCR was taken from a human donor with aplastic anemia. Sequencing was performed on sorted CD4+, CD8+, or CD8+CD57+ T cells (not recorded which) from PBMCs. This chain joins TRBV20-1 and TRBJ2-1; 7 nucleotides agree with TRBD1. CDR3 DNA: TGCAGTGCTAGAGATCTAGGGTCAGGGGGTACCTACAATGAGCAGTTCTTC. This translates into CSARDLGSGGTYNEQFF.